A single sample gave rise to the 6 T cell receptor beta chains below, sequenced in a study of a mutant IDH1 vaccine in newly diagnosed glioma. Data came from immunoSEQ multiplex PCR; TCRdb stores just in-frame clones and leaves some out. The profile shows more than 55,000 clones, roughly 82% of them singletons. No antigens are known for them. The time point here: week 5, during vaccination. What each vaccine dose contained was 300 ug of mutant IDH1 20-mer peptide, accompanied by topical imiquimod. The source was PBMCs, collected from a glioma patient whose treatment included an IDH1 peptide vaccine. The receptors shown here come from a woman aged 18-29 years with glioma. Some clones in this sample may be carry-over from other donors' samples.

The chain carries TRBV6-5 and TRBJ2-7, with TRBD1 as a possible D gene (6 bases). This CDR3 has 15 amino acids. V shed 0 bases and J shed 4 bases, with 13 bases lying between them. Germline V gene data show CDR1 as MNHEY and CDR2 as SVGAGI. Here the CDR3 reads CASSYSGAGEYEQYF. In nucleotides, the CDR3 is TGTGCCAGCAGTTACTCCGGGGCAGGGGAGTACGAGCAGTACTTC.

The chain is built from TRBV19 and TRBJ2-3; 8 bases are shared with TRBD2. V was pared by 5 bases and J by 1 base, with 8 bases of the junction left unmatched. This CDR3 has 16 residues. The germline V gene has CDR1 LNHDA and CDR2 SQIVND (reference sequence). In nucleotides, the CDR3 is TGTGCCAGTAGTTCTGGAGTAGCGGGGCGCACAGATACGCAGTATTTT. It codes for CASSSGVAGRTDTQYF.

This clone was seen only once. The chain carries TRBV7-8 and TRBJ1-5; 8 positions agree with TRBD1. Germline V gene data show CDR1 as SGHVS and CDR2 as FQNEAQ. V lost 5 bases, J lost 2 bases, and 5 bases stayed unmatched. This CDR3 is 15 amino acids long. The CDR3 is CASSETTGGNQPQHF. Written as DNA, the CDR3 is TGTGCCAGCAGCGAAACGACAGGGGGCAATCAGCCCCAGCATTTT.

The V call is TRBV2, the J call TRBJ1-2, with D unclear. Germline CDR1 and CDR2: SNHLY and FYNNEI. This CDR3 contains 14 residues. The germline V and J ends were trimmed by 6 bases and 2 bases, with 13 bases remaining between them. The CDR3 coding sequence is TGTGCCAGCAGCCCGGGATGGGCAAACTATGGCTACACCTTC. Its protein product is CASSPGWANYGYTF.

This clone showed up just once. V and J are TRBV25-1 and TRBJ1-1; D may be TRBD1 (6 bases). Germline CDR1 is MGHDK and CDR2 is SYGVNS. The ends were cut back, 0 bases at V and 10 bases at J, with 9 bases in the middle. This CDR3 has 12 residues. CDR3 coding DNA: TGTGCCAGCAGTGAATACAGGGGAGCAGCTTTCTTT. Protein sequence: CASSEYRGAAFF.

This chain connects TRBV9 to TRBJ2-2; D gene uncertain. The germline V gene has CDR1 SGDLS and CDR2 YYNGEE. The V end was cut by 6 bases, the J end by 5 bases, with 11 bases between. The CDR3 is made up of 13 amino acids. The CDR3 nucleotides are TGTGCCAGCACCTCCCGGAAGACCGGGGAGCTGTTTTTT. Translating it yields CASTSRKTGELFF.